One T cell receptor beta chain is described in this entry. The antigen it recognizes is unknown. No qualities accompany the bases; no much larger clone lies one base away. The library was generated by the immunoSEQ multiplex PCR assay. This is the immuneACCESS table as TCRdb keeps it, with only in-frame sequences that have V and J called. A part of the clones is gone; compared with another copy, unresolved V genes explain less than half, and the rest is unexplained. The sample table contains 39,000 or so clones; only one count was recorded for around 90% of them. The top ten constitute roughly an eighth of the sample. The data originate from a study of T cell changes during pregnancy in multiple sclerosis (dated by TCRdb to the late 2010s). In terms of the full investigation: The study looked at changes in the T cell repertoire across pregnancy in women with multiple sclerosis.

The cysteine opens and the phenylalanine closes a CDR3 of 12 amino acids. Only the CDR3 DNA stays, 36 bases, in frame from base 1. V is cut by 3 bases and J by 11 bases, and the space between the germline ends is 13 bases. According to the germline V gene (reference sequence), CDR1 reads SEHNR and CDR2 reads FQNEAQ. This specimen consisted of CD8+ T cells from peripheral blood mononuclear cells, obtained after pregnancy. The chain joins TRBV7-9 to TRBJ1-1, and the D gene may be TRBD1, 5 bases matching. The TCR originated in a female donor with multiple sclerosis, enrolled in a pregnancy study. The CDR3 amino acid sequence is: CASSLDTQEAFF. The base sequence is TGTGCCAGCAGCTTGGACACCCAAGAGGCTTTCTTT.